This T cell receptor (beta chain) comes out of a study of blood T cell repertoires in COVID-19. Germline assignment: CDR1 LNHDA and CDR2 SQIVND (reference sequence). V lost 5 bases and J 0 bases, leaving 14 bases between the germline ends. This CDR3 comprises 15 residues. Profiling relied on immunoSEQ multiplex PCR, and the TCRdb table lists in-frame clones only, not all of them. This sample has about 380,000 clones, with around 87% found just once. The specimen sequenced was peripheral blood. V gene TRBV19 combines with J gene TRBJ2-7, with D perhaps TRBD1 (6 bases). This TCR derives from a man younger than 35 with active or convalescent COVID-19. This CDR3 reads CASSPRQGPSYEQYF. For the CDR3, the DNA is TGTGCCAGTAGTCCCCGTCAGGGGCCCTCCTACGAGCAGTACTTC.